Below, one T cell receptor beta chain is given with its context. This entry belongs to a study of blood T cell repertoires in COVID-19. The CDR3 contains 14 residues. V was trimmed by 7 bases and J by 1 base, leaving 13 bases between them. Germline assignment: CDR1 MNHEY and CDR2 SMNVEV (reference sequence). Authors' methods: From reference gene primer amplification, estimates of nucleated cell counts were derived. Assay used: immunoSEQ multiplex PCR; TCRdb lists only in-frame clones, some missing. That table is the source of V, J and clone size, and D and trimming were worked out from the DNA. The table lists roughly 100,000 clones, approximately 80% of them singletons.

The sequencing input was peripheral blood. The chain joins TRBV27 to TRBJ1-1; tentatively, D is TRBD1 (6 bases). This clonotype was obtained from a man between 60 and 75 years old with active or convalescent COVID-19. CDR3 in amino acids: CASNQQGKNTEAFF. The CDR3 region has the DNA TGTGCCAGCAACCAACAGGGCAAGAACACTGAAGCTTTCTTT.